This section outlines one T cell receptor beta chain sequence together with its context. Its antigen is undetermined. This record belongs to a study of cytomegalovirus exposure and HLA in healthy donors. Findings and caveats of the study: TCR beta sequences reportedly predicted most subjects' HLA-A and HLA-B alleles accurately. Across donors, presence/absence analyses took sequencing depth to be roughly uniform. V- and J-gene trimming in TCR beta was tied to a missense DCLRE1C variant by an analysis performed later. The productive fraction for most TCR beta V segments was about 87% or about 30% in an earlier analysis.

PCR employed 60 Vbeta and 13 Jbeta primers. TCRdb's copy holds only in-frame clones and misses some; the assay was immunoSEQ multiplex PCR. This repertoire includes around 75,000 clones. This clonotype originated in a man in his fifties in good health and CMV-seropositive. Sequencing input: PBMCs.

The CDR3 nucleotides are TGTGCCAGCAGCCAGCTCGGGGGGCCGAATGAAAAACTGTTTTTT. This translates into CASSQLGGPNEKLFF. The chain is built from TRBV5-8 and TRBJ1-4; D is perhaps TRBD1 (6 bases). Germline V CDR1 and CDR2: SGHTS, YDEGEE. Deletions cut 4 bases from V and 5 bases from J, with 15 bases between. CDR3 length equals 15 residues.